This TCR beta chain came from a study of T cell responses to AZD1222 COVID-19 vaccine. Study context: It was second doses at about 4 or about 12 weeks that were pooled. Findings of the study overall: It should be noted that donors were predominantly white British and more often female, and clonal diversity was possibly underestimated. Sampling that yielded the repertoires occurred only after the peak T cell response. Reportedly, nearly half of unique spike TCRs recognized epitopes outside B.1.351/B.1.1.7 mutations.

Sequencing was performed with immunoSEQ multiplex PCR; in TCRdb, only in-frame clones are kept and a portion is missing. Here the sample spans roughly 120,000 clones, roughly nine tenths being singletons. Notes on this clone: Its antigen is undetermined.

This CDR3 is built from 13 residues. From germline, CDR1 is SNHLY and CDR2 FYNNEI. V gave up 6 bases and J gave up 9 bases, with 12 bases separating them. This chain connects TRBV2 to TRBJ1-6; D possibly corresponds to TRBD1 (5 bases). The TCR comes from an adult in good health. The specimen was peripheral blood, collected on day 0 of AZD1222 vaccination. Here the CDR3 reads CASSPRGGSPLHF. The CDR3 region has the DNA TGTGCCAGCAGCCCCCGGGGGGGTTCACCCCTCCACTTT.